These T cell receptor beta chains were read from a single sample in a study of cytomegalovirus exposure and HLA in healthy donors. Produced via immunoSEQ multiplex PCR; TCRdb's table is partial and in-frame only. The sample is made up of roughly 140,000 clones, and the top ten hold 2.7% of it. Sequenced sample: PBMCs. Every receptor here comes from a man aged 35-49 years in good health and CMV-seronegative. The CDR3 runs from the conserved cysteine through the conserved F or W. A D gene is named only where the DNA matches it firmly.

J	D	length	V	CDR3	DNA
TRBJ2-5	.	16	TRBV7-2	CASSFGSKGPQETQYF	TGTGCCAGCAGCTTTGGGTCGAAGGGGCCTCAAGAGACCCAGTACTTC
TRBJ1-2	.	13	TRBV6-1	CASSSAQLYGYTF	TGTGCCAGCAGTTCTGCCCAGTTGTATGGCTACACCTTC
TRBJ1-4	TRBD1	14	TRBV15	CATGRDRTNEKLFF	TGTGCCACGGGAAGGGACAGAACTAATGAAAAACTGTTTTTT
TRBJ1-4	TRBD1	14	TRBV7-9	CASSPDRGNEKLFF	TGTGCCAGCAGCCCGGACAGGGGAAATGAAAAACTGTTTTTT
TRBJ1-5	TRBD1	15	TRBV10-3	CAISESGQGNQPQHF	TGTGCCATCAGTGAGTCGGGACAGGGAAATCAGCCCCAGCATTTT
TRBJ1-1	.	15	TRBV5-1	CASSTLTGMNTEAFF	TGCGCCAGCAGCACCCTGACAGGCATGAACACTGAAGCTTTCTTT
TRBJ2-5	TRBD1	15	TRBV27	CASSSRGTGQETQYF	TGTGCCAGCAGTTCGCGGGGGACAGGGCAAGAGACCCAGTACTTC
TRBJ1-2	.	12	TRBV28	CASSLLNYGYTF	TGTGCCAGCAGTTTACTCAACTATGGCTACACCTTC
TRBJ2-7	.	12	TRBV7-9	CASSLMSYEQYF	TGTGCCAGCAGCCTAATGTCCTACGAGCAGTACTTC
TRBJ2-7	TRBD2	13	TRBV5-1	CASSFGLVYEQYF	TGCGCCAGCAGCTTCGGACTAGTCTACGAGCAGTACTTC
TRBJ1-6	.	15	TRBV2	CASSSSGQSNSPLHF	TGTGCCAGCAGCTCCAGCGGGCAGAGTAATTCACCCCTCCACTTT
TRBJ1-4	.	11	TRBV20-1	CSAPEYEKLFF	TGCAGTGCCCCCGAGTATGAAAAACTGTTTTTT
TRBJ1-1	.	13	TRBV25-1	CASSDQLNTEAFF	TGTGCCAGCAGTGACCAATTGAACACTGAAGCTTTCTTT
TRBJ1-4	TRBD1	16	TRBV2	CASRGDRALTEEKLFF	TGTGCCAGCAGGGGGGACAGGGCGTTAACGGAGGAAAAACTGTTTTTT
TRBJ1-1	.	14	TRBV25-1	CASSEDGGFSEAFF	TGTGCCAGCAGTGAGGACGGGGGTTTTTCTGAAGCTTTCTTT
TRBJ2-7	.	15	TRBV7-2	CASSPRGHSSYEQYF	TGTGCCAGCAGCCCCCGAGGGCACTCCTCCTACGAGCAGTACTTC
TRBJ2-3	TRBD2	14	TRBV27	CASGRTSGGDTQYF	TGTGCCAGCGGACGGACTAGCGGGGGGGATACGCAGTATTTT
TRBJ2-3	.	15	TRBV5-1	CASDQGSGRGDTQYF	TGCGCCAGCGACCAGGGGTCAGGGAGGGGAGATACGCAGTATTTT
TRBJ2-3	TRBD1	14	TRBV5-4	CASSGTGVADTQYF	TGTGCCAGCAGCGGAACAGGGGTGGCAGATACGCAGTATTTT
TRBJ1-5	TRBD1	15	TRBV4-3	CASSQDGTGYQPQHF	TGCGCCAGCAGCCAAGACGGGACAGGATATCAGCCCCAGCATTTT
TRBJ2-7	TRBD1	16	TRBV2	CASSQDRERAGYEQYF	TGTGCCAGCAGCCAGGACAGGGAGAGAGCGGGCTACGAGCAGTACTTC
TRBJ2-1	.	15	TRBV18	CASSSPGKSYNEQFF	TGTGCCAGCTCATCTCCAGGGAAATCCTACAATGAGCAGTTCTTC
TRBJ1-1	.	13	TRBV6-1	CASSEVRLTEAFF	TGTGCCAGCAGTGAAGTCAGATTGACTGAAGCTTTCTTT
TRBJ2-2	.	14	TRBV5-6	CASSFDRFTGELFF	TGTGCCAGCAGCTTCGACAGGTTCACCGGGGAGCTGTTTTTT
TRBJ1-6	TRBD1	16	TRBV4-1	CASSQERDSYNSPLHF	TGCGCCAGCAGCCAAGAAAGGGACAGCTATAATTCACCCCTCCACTTT
TRBJ2-5	.	14	TRBV14	CASSQETAMGTQYF	TGTGCCAGCAGCCAAGAGACAGCTATGGGGACCCAGTACTTC
TRBJ1-5	TRBD1	15	TRBV6-5	CASRTGGDSNQPQHF	TGTGCCAGCAGGACAGGGGGGGATAGCAATCAGCCCCAGCATTTT
TRBJ1-6	.	13	TRBV11-3	CASSPDLGSPLHF	TGTGCCAGCAGCCCAGACCTAGGTTCACCCCTCCACTTT
TRBJ1-2	.	12	TRBV5-6	CASSIRDSGYTF	TGTGCCAGCAGCATCAGGGATTCTGGCTACACCTTC
TRBJ2-7	.	13	TRBV9	CASSFRYRDEQYF	TGTGCCAGCAGCTTTCGATACAGGGACGAGCAGTACTTC
TRBJ2-4	.	14	TRBV2	CASDGGTDKNIQYF	TGTGCCAGCGATGGAGGGACAGACAAAAACATTCAGTACTTC
TRBJ1-5	TRBD1	15	TRBV6-6	CASNDRGGDNQPQHF	TGTGCCAGCAATGACAGGGGAGGGGACAATCAGCCCCAGCATTTT
TRBJ2-7	TRBD1	13	TRBV5-4	CASSLETGFEQYF	TGTGCCAGCAGCTTGGAGACAGGGTTCGAGCAGTACTTC
TRBJ2-2	.	15	TRBV19	CASKETGEAVGELFF	TGTGCCAGTAAAGAAACAGGGGAGGCGGTCGGGGAGCTGTTTTTT
TRBJ2-1	TRBD2	12	TRBV7-8	CASTSGGDEQFF	TGTGCCAGCACTTCGGGGGGGGATGAGCAGTTCTTC
TRBJ1-1	.	17	TRBV9	CASSVDWVGTGSAEAFF	TGTGCCAGCAGCGTGGATTGGGTGGGTACGGGAAGCGCTGAAGCTTTCTTT
TRBJ1-5	.	16	TRBV7-8	CASSWGPFLGNQPQHF	TGTGCCAGCAGCTGGGGCCCGTTTTTGGGCAATCAGCCCCAGCATTTT
TRBJ2-1	.	12	TRBV19	CASTGLYNEQFF	TGTGCCAGTACTGGACTGTACAATGAGCAGTTCTTC
TRBJ1-2	TRBD1	14	TRBV6-1	CASSVGQGSYGYTF	TGTGCCAGCAGTGTGGGACAGGGAAGCTATGGCTACACCTTC
TRBJ2-3	.	13	TRBV5-1	CASSFTVTDTQYF	TGCGCCAGCAGCTTCACAGTCACAGATACGCAGTATTTT
TRBJ2-2	TRBD2	15	TRBV5-4	CASSLEAGGTGELFF	TGTGCCAGCAGCTTGGAAGCGGGGGGGACCGGGGAGCTGTTTTTT